These 12 T cell receptor beta chains originate from one sample sequenced in a study of cytomegalovirus exposure and HLA in healthy donors. The PCR employed 60 Vbeta primers together with 13 Jbeta primers. Profiling relied on immunoSEQ multiplex PCR, and the TCRdb table lists in-frame clones only, not all of them. The sample includes 100,000 or so clones, over 70% of them seen just once. The specimen sequenced was PBMCs. Receptors were obtained from a male donor in good health and CMV-seronegative.

The chain is built from TRBV9 and TRBJ2-5; D perhaps matches TRBD2 (6 bases). The germline V gene encodes CDR1 SGDLS and CDR2 YYNGEE. This CDR3 has 15 amino acids. Trimming cost V 0 bases and J 0 bases, with 9 bases left between them. CDR3 loop: CASSVARGYQETQYF. In DNA, the CDR3 is TGTGCCAGCAGCGTAGCACGGGGGTACCAAGAGACCCAGTACTTC. Based on the CDR3 plus reference TRBV9 and TRBJ2-5, the full variable domain is DSGVTQTPKHLITATGQRVTLRCSPRSGDLSVYWYQQSLDQGLQFLIQYYNGEERAKGNILERFSAQQFPDLHSELNLSSLELGDSALYFCASSVARGYQETQYFGPGTRLLVL.

In nucleotides, the CDR3 is TGTGCCAGTAGTATAGATAGGCTAGGAGGGGACTATGGCTACACCTTC. Its translation: CASSIDRLGGDYGYTF. This chain joins TRBV19 and TRBJ1-2; perhaps TRBD1 as D (5 bases). V was cut by 0 bases and J by 3 bases, with 14 bases left in between. The CDR3 loop spans 16 amino acids. Germline CDR1 reads LNHDA; CDR2 reads SQIVND (reference sequence).

This chain links TRBV6-6 with TRBJ2-5; 7 bases align to TRBD2. The J segment lost 5 bases and the V segment lost 4 bases, leaving 10 bases of the junction unmatched. Germline V gene sequence: CDR1 MNHNY, CDR2 SVGAGI (reference sequence). This CDR3 spans 15 amino acids. CDR3 residues: CASSSPAGALETQYF. CDR3 bases: TGTGCCAGCAGTTCCCCGGCGGGAGCACTGGAGACCCAGTACTTC.

The chain has TRBV7-8 and TRBJ2-2, with a weak D call TRBD2 (6 bases). This CDR3 is 16 amino acids long. Trimming took 5 bases from V and 7 from J, leaving 20 bases between them. Germline V CDR1 and CDR2: SGHVS, FQNEAQ. The CDR3 DNA is TGTGCCAGCAGCCCCCTTGGGGGGAGAGTCAACGGGGAGCTGTTTTTT. It translates to CASSPLGGRVNGELFF.

The chain links TRBV18 to TRBJ2-5; D is possibly TRBD2 (5 bases). The V gene's germline CDR1 is KGHSH and CDR2 LQKENI. This CDR3 has 15 amino acids. Trimming pared 9 bases from V and 4 bases from J, leaving 21 bases between. CDR3 sequence (DNA): TGTGCCAGTTCCCCAAGCGTCGGAGGTGTAGAGACCCAGTACTTC. Encoded protein: CASSPSVGGVETQYF.

This clone was found a few times. V and J are TRBV5-6 and TRBJ2-1; 7 nucleotides align to TRBD1. The length of the CDR3 is 14 residues. Germline CDR1 reads SGHDT; CDR2 reads YYEEEE. V lost 2 bases and J lost 4; bases outside the gene matches: 3. The CDR3 sequence is CASSFGTAYNEQFF. The CDR3 nucleotides are TGTGCCAGCAGCTTCGGGACAGCTTACAATGAGCAGTTCTTC. The whole variable domain, filled in from reference TRBV5-6 and TRBJ2-1, reads DAGVTQSPTHLIKTRGQQVTLRCSPKSGHDTVSWYQQALGQGPQFIFQYYEEEERQRGNFPDRFSGHQFPNYSSELNVNALLLGDSALYLCASSFGTAYNEQFFGPGTRLTVL.

This chain joins TRBV15 and TRBJ2-6; D is perhaps TRBD2 (6 bases). The CDR3 is made up of 18 amino acids. The germline V gene has CDR1 LNHNV and CDR2 YYDKDF (reference sequence). V was clipped by 0 bases and J by 0 bases, with 12 bases between them. The CDR3 nucleotides are TGTGCCACCAGCAGAGATAGGAGGGGACGCTCTGGGGCCAACGTCCTGACTTTC. It codes for CATSRDRRGRSGANVLTF.

Comment on this clone: Other DNA sequences within the sample encode an identical CDR3. The rearrangement uses TRBV27 and TRBJ1-1, with TRBD1 as a possible D gene (5 bases). Trimming cost V 0 bases and J 0 bases, with 11 bases left between them. CDR1 and CDR2 from the germline V gene are MNHEY and SMNVEV (reference sequence). The CDR3 totals 16 residues. In DNA form, the CDR3 reads TGTGCCAGCAGTTTATCTCCCGGGGGGATGAACACTGAAGCTTTCTTT. It translates to CASSLSPGGMNTEAFF.

This clone showed up just a few times. The genes are TRBV28 and TRBJ1-5, with D unclear. Trimming pared 3 bases from V and 0 bases from J, leaving 3 bases between. The germline gives CDR1 MDHEN, CDR2 SYDVKM. This CDR3 is 13 amino acids long. In nucleotides, the CDR3 is TGTGCCAGCAGTTTTCATAGCAATCAGCCCCAGCATTTT. Its translation: CASSFHSNQPQHF.

The chain combines TRBV21-1 with TRBJ2-7; TRBD2 is the table's D call, not checked against the DNA. TRBV21-1 counts as a pseudogene. The CDR3 is made up of 15 amino acids. CDR3 region: CASPSGGRASYEQYF. CDR3 sequence (DNA): TGTGCCAGCCCCAGTGGCGGGAGGGCCTCCTACGAGCAGTACTTC.

This clone has a single count. This chain connects TRBV27 to TRBJ2-7, with no clear D. Germline V gene lookup returns CDR1 MNHEY and CDR2 SMNVEV (reference sequence). CDR3 length: 12 amino acids. Trimming left V 5 bases short and J 5 bases short, with 10 bases between. The DNA for the CDR3 is TGTGCCAGCAGTGAAATCGGTCACGAGCAGTACTTC. Its protein is CASSEIGHEQYF.

The sample holds a few counts of this clone. The V call is TRBV7-2, the J call TRBJ1-4; TRBD1 might be the D (5 bases). The CDR3 has 14 amino acids. The V gene's germline CDR1 is SGHTA and CDR2 FQGNSA. V was cut by 5 bases and J by 8 bases, with 15 bases left in between. CDR3 sequence reads: CASSPRGGQEKLFF. The CDR3 DNA reads as TGTGCCAGCAGCCCCCGGGGGGGTCAAGAAAAACTGTTTTTT.